This entry lists 31 T cell receptor beta chains sequenced from one sample in a study of T cell responses to AZD1222 COVID-19 vaccine. Clones were read by immunoSEQ multiplex PCR, and TCRdb kept only the in-frame ones, dropping some. This table holds some 130,000 clones, 70% to 90% found once. Source: peripheral blood, taken on day 0 of AZD1222 vaccination. Every receptor here comes from an adult in good health.

V usage is TRBV19 and J usage is TRBJ2-3; no clear D. The germline V gene has CDR1 LNHDA and CDR2 SQIVND (reference sequence). Trimming took off 4 bases at V and 2 bases at J, with 4 bases between the two ends. This CDR3 has 12 amino acids. In nucleotides, the CDR3 is TGTGCCAGTAGTACGATCACAGATACGCAGTATTTT. Residues: CASSTITDTQYF. Together with reference TRBV19 and TRBJ2-3, the CDR3 gives the full variable domain: DGGITQSPKYLFRKEGQNVTLSCEQNLNHDAMYWYRQDPGQGLRLIYYSQIVNDFQKGDIAEGYSVSREKKESFPLTVTSAQKNPTAFYLCASSTITDTQYFGPGTRLTVL.

The chain employs TRBV3-1 (or the pseudogene TRBV3-2) and TRBJ2-1; 7 bases fit TRBD2. The germline V gene has CDR1 LGHDT and CDR2 YNNKEL (reference sequence). The CDR3 length is 15 residues. The V gene end was trimmed by 3 bases and the J gene end by 2 bases; junction bases not matched to a gene: 4. CDR3 residues: CASSHPSGPYNEQFF. In DNA form, the CDR3 reads TGTGCCAGCAGCCACCCTAGCGGTCCCTACAATGAGCAGTTCTTC.

This clone was detected only a few times. The chain uses TRBV4-3 and TRBJ2-7; D is unclear. Trimming left V 0 bases short and J 0 bases short, with 12 bases between. The CDR3 runs to 16 residues. CDR1 and CDR2 (germline): LGHNA, YSLEER. The CDR3 nucleotides read TGCGCCAGCAGCCAAGAATTGGCTATCCTCTCCTACGAGCAGTACTTC. Its translation: CASSQELAILSYEQYF.

The CDR3 nucleotides are TGTGCCAGCTCACCAGCGGACAGGGGGCAAGGCGAGCAGTACTTC. Its protein product is CASSPADRGQGEQYF. The chain employs TRBV18 and TRBJ2-7; 11 bases line up with TRBD1. CDR3 length equals 15 residues. Germline CDR1 and CDR2: KGHSH and LQKENI. The junction had 6 bases not matched to a gene; V was cut back by 2 bases and J by 6 bases.

The rearrangement joins TRBV12-5 to TRBJ2-1; D might be TRBD1 or TRBD2, each matching 5 bases. CDR1 LGHNT and CDR2 FRNRAP come from the germline V gene. Trimming shortened V by 5 bases and J by 3 bases, and 8 bases separated the two germline ends. This CDR3 is built from 13 residues. For the CDR3, the DNA is TGTGCTAGTGGTGGGACGGACTACAATGAGCAGTTCTTC. It translates to CASGGTDYNEQFF.

V and J are TRBV2 and TRBJ1-4; perhaps TRBD1 as D (5 bases). CDR1 is SNHLY and CDR2 is FYNNEI in the germline V gene. The CDR3 spans 14 residues. V dropped 3 bases and J dropped 3 bases, with 8 bases sitting between them. The chain's CDR3 is CASSEGLSNEKLFF. In DNA form, the CDR3 reads TGTGCCAGCAGTGAGGGACTATCTAATGAAAAACTGTTTTTT.

This chain connects TRBV19 to TRBJ2-1; D perhaps matches TRBD1 (5 bases). The length of the CDR3 is 13 residues. V was pared by 3 bases and J by 6 bases, with 9 bases between. CDR1 is LNHDA and CDR2 is SQIVND in the germline V gene (reference sequence). As DNA, the CDR3 is TGTGCCAGTAGTATGCGACAGACCAATGAGCAGTTCTTC. Its protein product is CASSMRQTNEQFF.

The chain combines TRBV28 with TRBJ2-7, with 10 bases identical to TRBD1. This CDR3 is 13 amino acids long. Looked up from germline, CDR1 is MDHEN and CDR2 is SYDVKM. V trimming: 6 bases; J trimming: 5 bases; junction bases outside the gene matches: 4. The CDR3 spells CASRGQGNNEQYF. The CDR3 DNA reads TGTGCCAGCAGGGGACAGGGGAATAACGAGCAGTACTTC.

This rearrangement joins TRBV7-2 to TRBJ1-4; TRBD1 matches 10 bases. The CDR3 contains 15 residues. Per the germline V gene, CDR1 is SGHTA and CDR2 is FQGNSA. The V and J ends lost 2 bases and 10 bases, in that order; junction bases with no gene match: 7. DNA of the CDR3: TGTGCCAGCAGCTTAACTCCGACAGGGGGCGGAAAACTGTTTTTT. This sequence encodes CASSLTPTGGGKLFF.

The rearrangement uses TRBV4-3 and TRBJ1-5; tentative D call: TRBD1 (5 bases). Germline V gene data show CDR1 as LGHNA and CDR2 as YSLEER. The CDR3 length is 15 residues. Trimming stripped 1 base from V and 6 bases from J, with 13 bases between. This CDR3 reads CASSQATDGTQPQHF. The CDR3 DNA reads as TGCGCCAGCAGCCAAGCGACAGACGGTACTCAGCCCCAGCATTTT.

This rearrangement joins TRBV11-1 to TRBJ1-1; D is uncertain. V lost 8 bases and J 0 bases, leaving 7 bases between the germline ends. This CDR3 has 12 amino acids. Germline V CDR1 and CDR2: SGHAT, FQDESV (reference sequence). CDR3 in DNA: TGTGCCAGCGGAGGGCTGAACACTGAAGCTTTCTTT. It codes for CASGGLNTEAFF.

This chain connects TRBV28 to TRBJ1-2, with 8 positions matching TRBD1. Germline trimming cut 1 base from V and 6 bases from J; bases unmatched to any gene: 1. The germline CDR1 and CDR2 sequences are MDHEN and SYDVKM. The CDR3 spans 13 residues. In DNA form, the CDR3 reads TGTGCCAGCAGTTTATCAGGGGGCAATGGCTACACCTTC. Its translation: CASSLSGGNGYTF.

This sequence joins TRBV20-1 and TRBJ2-5; no firm D call. The CDR3 covers 11 residues. V dropped 3 bases and J dropped 6 bases, with 8 bases sitting between them. Germline V gene data show CDR1 as DFQATT and CDR2 as SNEGSKA (reference sequence). As DNA, the CDR3 is TGCAGTGCTAGGCCTCTTCAGACCCAGTACTTC. Protein product: CSARPLQTQYF.

The gene calls are TRBV2 and TRBJ2-6; TRBD2 matches 12 bases. The junction had 2 bases not matched to a gene; V was cut back by 2 bases and J by 0 bases. This CDR3 has 18 amino acids. CDR1 and CDR2 (germline): SNHLY, FYNNEI. In DNA form, the CDR3 reads TGTGCCAGCAGTGAAACTAGCGGGGGGAGCTCTGGGGCCAACGTCCTGACTTTC. It yields the protein CASSETSGGSSGANVLTF.

This clone has just one count. This chain joins TRBV19 and TRBJ1-5; D ambiguous. Between the trimmed V and J ends, which lost 6 bases and 5 bases, there was a span of 8 bases. The CDR3 sequence is 12 residues long. Looked up from germline, CDR1 is LNHDA and CDR2 is SQIVND (reference sequence). As DNA, the CDR3 is TGTGCCAGTAGCAGAGAGTATCAGCCCCAGCATTTT. It yields the protein CASSREYQPQHF.

This clone was recorded only once. This rearrangement joins TRBV2 to TRBJ2-7; 9 nucleotides align to TRBD1. J was trimmed by 4 bases and V by 4 bases; bases with no gene match: 5. The CDR3 spans 14 residues. CDR1 is SNHLY and CDR2 is FYNNEI in the germline V gene. Here the CDR3 reads CASSARDRDYEQYF. CDR3 DNA sequence: TGTGCCAGCAGTGCCCGGGACAGGGATTACGAGCAGTACTTC.

The chain combines TRBV11-2 with TRBJ1-2; TRBD1 is a possible D gene (5 bases). Germline V lookup: CDR1 SGHAT, CDR2 FQNNGV. Between the trimmed V and J ends, which lost 5 bases and 8 bases, there was a span of 18 bases. This CDR3 is 14 amino acids long. CDR3 amino acids: CASSPWSAGKGYTF. The CDR3 nucleotides read TGTGCCAGCAGCCCCTGGTCGGCAGGGAAAGGCTACACCTTC.

The chain has TRBV11-2 and TRBJ1-6; weak D call: TRBD1 (5 bases). Germline V gene data show CDR1 as SGHAT and CDR2 as FQNNGV. The CDR3 is made up of 15 amino acids. The ends were cut back, 4 bases at V and 5 bases at J, with 12 bases in the middle. The CDR3 spells CASSSQGDNNSPLHF. The CDR3 DNA sequence: TGTGCCAGCAGCTCCCAGGGTGACAATAATTCACCCCTCCACTTT. The complete variable domain, with remaining parts taken from reference TRBV11-2 and TRBJ1-6, reads EAGVAQSPRYKIIEKRQSVAFWCNPISGHATLYWYQQILGQGPKLLIQFQNNGVVDDSQLPKDRFSAERLKGVDSTLKIQPAKLEDSAVYLCASSSQGDNNSPLHFGNGTRLTVT.

This chain joins TRBV7-8 and TRBJ1-3; TRBD1 aligns across 9 bases. The CDR3 has 15 amino acids. The V segment lost 2 bases and the J segment 7 bases; nucleotides outside the gene matches: 6. Germline V lookup: CDR1 SGHVS, CDR2 FQNEAQ. CDR3 protein: CASSLRGQGSNTIYF. The CDR3 region has the DNA TGTGCCAGCAGCTTAAGGGGACAGGGTAGCAACACCATATATTTT.

This chain joins TRBV19 and TRBJ2-7; D may be TRBD1 (6 bases). This CDR3 is built from 11 residues. Germline V lookup: CDR1 LNHDA, CDR2 SQIVND (reference sequence). V lost 8 bases and J 3 bases, leaving 8 bases between the germline ends. CDR3 loop: CASGGSYEQYF. The CDR3 nucleotides are TGTGCCAGTGGGGGCAGCTACGAGCAGTACTTC.

The gene calls are TRBV11-2 and TRBJ1-2, with 7 bases identical to TRBD1. The CDR3 has 15 amino acids. Germline V lookup: CDR1 SGHAT, CDR2 FQNNGV. After removal of 4 bases from V and 4 bases from J, the junction contained 9 bases not matched to a gene. CDR3 sequence: CASSSTGRSTYGYTF. In nucleotides, the CDR3 is TGTGCCAGCAGCTCGACAGGGAGATCAACCTATGGCTACACCTTC.

The genes are TRBV2 and TRBJ1-3; no definite D call. V was clipped by 4 bases and J by 0 bases, with 7 bases between them. The CDR3 runs to 14 residues. The germline V gene encodes CDR1 SNHLY and CDR2 FYNNEI. In DNA form, the CDR3 reads TGTGCCAGCAGTGCCCCGTCCTCTGGAAACACCATATATTTT. This translates into CASSAPSSGNTIYF.

The table lists this clone with a count of one. The gene calls are TRBV28 and TRBJ1-3; D is ambiguous. The CDR3 contains 13 residues. Trimming left V 5 bases short and J 4 bases short, with 9 bases between. The germline gives CDR1 MDHEN, CDR2 SYDVKM. The CDR3 bases are TGTGCCAGCAGTCCCCATACGGGAAACACCATATATTTT. Its translation: CASSPHTGNTIYF.

As to this clone: The same CDR3 arises from other DNA sequences in this sample as well. The chain joins TRBV15 to TRBJ1-1; the D gene is possibly TRBD1 (5 bases). This CDR3 has 14 residues. Trimming removed 1 base at V and 1 base at J, with 7 bases between. From germline, CDR1 is LNHNV and CDR2 YYDKDF (reference sequence). The DNA for the CDR3 is TGTGCCACCAGCAGAGGGGGGACGAACACTGAAGCTTTCTTT. Encoded protein: CATSRGGTNTEAFF.

This rearrangement joins TRBV5-8 to TRBJ2-1, with D unclear. In germline, CDR1 is SGHTS, CDR2 YDEGEE. Trimming cost V 0 bases and J 7 bases, with 11 bases left between them. The CDR3 spans 14 residues. The CDR3: CASSLAPRANEQFF. In nucleotides, the CDR3 is TGTGCCAGCAGCTTGGCCCCCCGGGCGAATGAGCAGTTCTTC. The full variable domain, rest sourced from reference TRBV5-8 and TRBJ2-1, is EAGVTQSPTHLIKTRGQQATLRCSPISGHTSVYWYQQALGLGLQFLLWYDEGEERNRGNFPPRFSGRQFPNYSSELNVNALELEDSALYLCASSLAPRANEQFFGPGTRLTVL.

The chain employs TRBV6-5 and TRBJ1-1; D gene unclear. V lost 2 bases to trimming and J lost 0 bases, with 10 bases between them. The CDR3 is 15 residues long. CDR1 is MNHEY and CDR2 is SVGAGI in the germline V gene. The CDR3 DNA reads as TGTGCCAGCAGTTACAGGGAAGGCTTGAACACTGAAGCTTTCTTT. This codes for CASSYREGLNTEAFF.

CDR3 region: CASSPYRDEPSGNTIYF. The CDR3 nucleotides are TGTGCCAGCTCACCATACAGGGACGAGCCCTCAGGAAACACCATATATTTT. This sequence joins TRBV18 and TRBJ1-3; D is possibly TRBD1 (6 bases). This CDR3 comprises 17 residues. V lost 2 bases and J lost 4, with 18 bases in between. Germline CDR1 reads KGHSH; CDR2 reads LQKENI.

The chain uses TRBV2 and TRBJ1-5; D unclear. The ends were cut back, 3 bases at V and 0 bases at J, with 3 bases in the middle. This CDR3 spans 13 amino acids. CDR1 is SNHLY, CDR2 FYNNEI, per germline. The CDR3 here is CASSDNSNQPQHF. The CDR3 region has the DNA TGTGCCAGCAGTGACAATAGCAATCAGCCCCAGCATTTT.

This chain joins TRBV5-4 and TRBJ2-6; no clear D. Looked up from germline, CDR1 is SGHNT and CDR2 is YYREEE (reference sequence). V was pared by 2 bases and J by 0 bases, with 0 bases between. The CDR3 has 13 amino acids. The CDR3 region has the DNA TGTGCCAGCAGCTTCTCTGGGGCCAACGTCCTGACTTTC. Translating it yields CASSFSGANVLTF.

The chain's CDR3 is CASSLVGGAEAFF. The CDR3 coding sequence is TGTGCCAGCAGCTTAGTGGGCGGGGCTGAAGCTTTCTTT. The chain couples TRBV7-2 to TRBJ1-1; no firm D call. CDR1 is SGHTA and CDR2 is FQGNSA in the germline V gene. The CDR3 spans 13 residues. V lost 1 base to trimming and J lost 6 bases, with 9 bases between them.

For the CDR3, the DNA is TGTGCCAGCAGTGAATTAGGGACAGGGGTAGATCATGAAAAACTGTTTTTT. Protein: CASSELGTGVDHEKLFF. The chain recombines TRBV25-1 with TRBJ1-4; TRBD1 matches at 10 bases. CDR1 is MGHDK and CDR2 is SYGVNS in the germline V gene. Trimming took 1 base from V and 6 from J; bases not matched to a gene: 8. CDR3 length equals 17 residues.